The count of the clone carrying this T cell receptor (beta chain) is one. Its matching antigen is unknown. Trimming cost V 1 base and J 2 bases, with 15 bases left between them. The CDR3 spans 17 residues. Germline V gene sequence: CDR1 LGHNA, CDR2 YSLEER. It was with 60 Vbeta and 13 Jbeta primers that the PCR ran. Only in-frame clones appear in the TCRdb table, and some are missing; sequencing was by immunoSEQ multiplex PCR. The data contain under 200,000 clones, around 80% of them singletons. These data belong to a study of cytomegalovirus exposure and HLA in healthy donors. Across the study: An earlier analysis identified under 130 million unique TCR beta sequences in about 179 million T cells. Across some 400 genotyped donors, approximately 80% landed in the Caucasian-associated ancestry cluster. General observations from the study: A prior analysis recorded that most TCR beta V segments were productive about 87% or about 30% of the time.

Sequencing used PBMCs. The TCR was taken from a woman in her forties or fifties in good health and CMV-seropositive. The rearrangement joins TRBV4-3 to TRBJ2-1; D possibly corresponds to TRBD1 (6 bases). CDR3 region: CASSQGRQGSPYNEQFF. In nucleotides, the CDR3 is TGCGCCAGCAGCCAAGGCAGGCAGGGGAGCCCCTACAATGAGCAGTTCTTC.